A single sample gave rise to the 8 T cell receptor beta chains below, sequenced in a study of T cells in localized non-small cell lung cancer. TCRdb's copy holds only in-frame clones and misses some; the assay was immunoSEQ multiplex PCR. This table holds about 130,000 clones, 89% found once. Sequencing was performed on peripheral blood, taken before any cancer treatment. The receptor source for this set is a female donor over 55 with stage I lung adenocarcinoma.

CDR3 loop: CASSPGQASTDTQYF. CDR3 nucleotides: TGTGCCAGCTCACCAGGACAGGCTAGCACAGATACGCAGTATTTT. The chain couples TRBV18 to TRBJ2-3; 7 positions match TRBD1. From germline, CDR1 is KGHSH and CDR2 LQKENI. With 2 bases clipped from V and 0 bases from J, the junction kept 2 bases outside the gene matches. This CDR3 has 15 amino acids.

V usage is TRBV5-1 and J usage is TRBJ2-3; perhaps TRBD1 as D (5 bases). The germline V gene has CDR1 SGHRS and CDR2 YFSETQ. V lost 3 bases to trimming and J lost 0 bases, with 14 bases between them. CDR3 length: 16 residues. The CDR3 bases are TGCGCCAGCAGCTCCTATAAGACAGTTAGCACAGATACGCAGTATTTT. This codes for CASSSYKTVSTDTQYF.

The chain couples TRBV15 to TRBJ1-5, with D perhaps matching TRBD1 (5 bases). In germline, CDR1 is LNHNV, CDR2 YYDKDF (reference sequence). V lost 1 base and J 5 bases, leaving 15 bases between the germline ends. This CDR3 comprises 16 residues. DNA of the CDR3: TGTGCCACCAGCAGAGGTAGGGAGGGGAGCGATCAGCCCCAGCATTTT. It codes for CATSRGREGSDQPQHF.

The genes are TRBV5-1 and TRBJ2-5; D unresolved. Germline lookup yields CDR1 SGHRS and CDR2 YFSETQ. This CDR3 is built from 11 residues. V was trimmed by 3 bases and J by 13 bases, leaving 13 bases between them. The CDR3 protein is CASSSPGRPYF. In DNA, the CDR3 is TGCGCCAGCAGCTCCCCAGGCCGACCGTACTTC.

This clone was observed a single time. This chain joins TRBV5-1 and TRBJ2-7; possible D gene TRBD2, 6 bases. V was shortened by 4 bases and J by 2 bases, with 19 bases between the two germline ends. Germline CDR1 is SGHRS and CDR2 is YFSETQ. CDR3 length equals 16 residues. The CDR3 protein is CASSPPLGGVAYEQYF. The CDR3 DNA follows: TGCGCCAGCAGCCCGCCCCTGGGCGGGGTGGCCTACGAGCAGTACTTC. The full variable domain, completed using reference TRBV5-1 and TRBJ2-7, is KAGVTQTPRYLIKTRGQQVTLSCSPISGHRSVSWYQQTPGQGLQFLFEYFSETQRNKGNFPGRFSGRQFSNSRSEMNVSTLELGDSALYLCASSPPLGGVAYEQYFGPGTRLTVT.

The chain combines TRBV7-9 with TRBJ1-5; D is possibly TRBD1 (5 bases). The germline V and J ends were trimmed by 0 bases and 9 bases, with 15 bases remaining between them. The CDR3 length is 15 residues. Per germline, CDR1 SEHNR and CDR2 FQNEAQ (reference sequence). The CDR3 DNA is TGTGCCAGCAGCTTAGCTTTCGGGGGTGGTTCGCCCCAGCATTTT. Residues: CASSLAFGGGSPQHF.

The chain has TRBV5-8 and TRBJ2-5; D gene uncertain. The CDR3 runs 13 residues. V was pared by 0 bases and J by 7 bases, with 10 bases between. Looked up from germline, CDR1 is SGHTS and CDR2 is YDEGEE. The CDR3 here is CASSLGVLGTQYF. The CDR3 nucleotides are TGTGCCAGCAGCTTGGGAGTGCTTGGGACCCAGTACTTC. Complete variable domain (other parts from reference TRBV5-8 and TRBJ2-5): EAGVTQSPTHLIKTRGQQATLRCSPISGHTSVYWYQQALGLGLQFLLWYDEGEERNRGNFPPRFSGRQFPNYSSELNVNALELEDSALYLCASSLGVLGTQYFGPGTRLLVL.

The rearrangement joins TRBV30 to TRBJ2-7; 10 bases agree with TRBD1. CDR3 size: 14 residues. The J segment lost 4 bases and the V segment lost 8 bases, leaving 11 bases of the junction unmatched. The V gene's germline CDR1 is GTSNPN and CDR2 SVGIG (reference sequence). This CDR3 is CAGLRTGGSYEQYF. The CDR3 DNA is TGTGCCGGACTAAGGACAGGGGGATCGTACGAGCAGTACTTC.